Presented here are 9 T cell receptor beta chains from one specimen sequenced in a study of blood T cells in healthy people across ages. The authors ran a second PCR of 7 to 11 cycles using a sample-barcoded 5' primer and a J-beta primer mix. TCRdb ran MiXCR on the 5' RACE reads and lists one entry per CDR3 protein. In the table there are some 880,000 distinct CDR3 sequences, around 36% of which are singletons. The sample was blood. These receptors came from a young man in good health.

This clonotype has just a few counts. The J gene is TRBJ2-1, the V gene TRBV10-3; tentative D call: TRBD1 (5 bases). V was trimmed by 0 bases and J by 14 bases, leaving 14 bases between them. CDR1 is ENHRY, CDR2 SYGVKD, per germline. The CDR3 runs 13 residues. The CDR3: CAISESNIVGEFF. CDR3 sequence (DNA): TGTGCCATCAGTGAGTCCAACATCGTAGGGGAGTTCTTC.

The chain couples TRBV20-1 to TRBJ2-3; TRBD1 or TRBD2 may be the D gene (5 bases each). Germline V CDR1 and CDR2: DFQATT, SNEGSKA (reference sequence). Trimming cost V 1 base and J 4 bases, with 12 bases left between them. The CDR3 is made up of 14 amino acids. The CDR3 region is CSARAIGTSDTQYF. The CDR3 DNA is TGCAGTGCTAGAGCTATCGGGACCTCAGATACGCAGTATTTT.

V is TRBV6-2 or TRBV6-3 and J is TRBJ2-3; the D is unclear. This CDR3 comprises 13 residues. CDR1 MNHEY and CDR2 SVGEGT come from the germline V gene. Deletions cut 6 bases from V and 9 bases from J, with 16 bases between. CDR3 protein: CASSNLEPRTQYF. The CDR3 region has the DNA TGTGCCAGCAGCAATTTGGAGCCCCGAACGCAGTATTTT.

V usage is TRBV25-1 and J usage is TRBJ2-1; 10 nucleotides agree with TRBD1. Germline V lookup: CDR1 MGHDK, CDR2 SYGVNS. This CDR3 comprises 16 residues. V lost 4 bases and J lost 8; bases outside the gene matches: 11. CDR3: CASSATGTGVPHEQFF. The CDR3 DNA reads TGTGCCAGCAGTGCCACCGGGACAGGGGTACCCCATGAGCAGTTCTTC.

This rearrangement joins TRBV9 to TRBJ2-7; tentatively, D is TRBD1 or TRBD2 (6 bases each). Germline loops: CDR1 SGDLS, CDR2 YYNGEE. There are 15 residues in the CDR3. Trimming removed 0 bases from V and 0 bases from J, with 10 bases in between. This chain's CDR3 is CASSVVPGASYEQYF. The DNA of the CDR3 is TGTGCCAGCAGCGTAGTTCCGGGGGCCTCCTACGAGCAGTACTTC.

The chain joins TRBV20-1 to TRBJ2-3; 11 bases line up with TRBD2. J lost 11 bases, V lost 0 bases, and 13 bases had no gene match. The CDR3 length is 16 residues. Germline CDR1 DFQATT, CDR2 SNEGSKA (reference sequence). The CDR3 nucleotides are TGCAGTGCTAGAGATGGAGGTCGACTAGCGGGGTTCTGGCAGTATTTT. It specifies CSARDGGRLAGFWQYF.

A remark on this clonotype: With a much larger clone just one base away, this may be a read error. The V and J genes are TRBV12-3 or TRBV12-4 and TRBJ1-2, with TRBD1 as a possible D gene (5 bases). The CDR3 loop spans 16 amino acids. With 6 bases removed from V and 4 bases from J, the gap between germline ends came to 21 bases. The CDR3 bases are TGTGCCAGCAGGCGAAGGCGGGACTCGGAACGCTATGGCTACACCTTC. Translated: CASRRRRDSERYGYTF.

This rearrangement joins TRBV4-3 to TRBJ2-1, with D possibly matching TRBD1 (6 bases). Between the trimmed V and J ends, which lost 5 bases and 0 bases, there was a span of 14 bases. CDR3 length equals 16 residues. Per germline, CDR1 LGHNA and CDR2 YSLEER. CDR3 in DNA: TGCGCCAGCAGCTTCCAGAGGGGGAGCTCCTACAATGAGCAGTTCTTC. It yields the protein CASSFQRGSSYNEQFF.

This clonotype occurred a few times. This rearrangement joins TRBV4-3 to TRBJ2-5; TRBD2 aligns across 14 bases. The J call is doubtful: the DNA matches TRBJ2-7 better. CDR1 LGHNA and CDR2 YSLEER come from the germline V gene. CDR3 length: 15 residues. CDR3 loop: CASSHGTSGSYEQYF. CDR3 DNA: TGCGCCAGCAGCCATGGGACTAGCGGGAGTTACGAGCAGTACTTC.